The 32 T cell receptor beta chains listed next were all sequenced from one sample in a study of technical replicates of blood from several donors. Measured with immunoSEQ multiplex PCR; TCRdb has only the in-frame clones, and not every one. The sample yields tens of thousands of clones, just over 90% seen once. The sequencing sample was made of PBMCs. These receptors all stem from a human donor in good health. Some clones in this sample may be carry-over from other donors' samples.

The chain links TRBV7-9 to TRBJ2-7; 10 nucleotides agree with TRBD2. This CDR3 has 15 amino acids. Germline CDR1 is SEHNR and CDR2 is FQNEAQ (reference sequence). With V trimmed by 5 bases and J by 4 bases, 8 bases remained unmatched. The CDR3 spells CASSEASGSWYEQYF. As DNA, the CDR3 is TGTGCCAGCAGCGAAGCTAGCGGGAGTTGGTACGAGCAGTACTTC.

The CDR3 here is CAISGTGVDTGELFF. The CDR3 DNA reads as TGTGCCATCAGCGGGACAGGGGTGGACACCGGGGAGCTGTTTTTT. The chain has TRBV10-3 and TRBJ2-2; 10 nucleotides agree with TRBD1. Germline CDR1 reads ENHRY; CDR2 reads SYGVKD. Losses at the gene ends were 6 bases for V and 3 bases for J; bases not matched to a gene: 4. The CDR3 totals 15 residues.

The chain recombines TRBV7-9 with TRBJ2-1; D is perhaps TRBD2 (5 bases). V was trimmed by 7 bases and J by 5 bases, leaving 27 bases between them. The CDR3 has 18 residues. Germline V gives CDR1 SEHNR, CDR2 FQNEAQ (reference sequence). The CDR3 DNA sequence: TGTGCCAGCATCCCCTTGCGGGTGGGCTTAGCGCAAAACAATGAGCAGTTCTTC. It codes for CASIPLRVGLAQNNEQFF.

The V and J genes are TRBV5-4 and TRBJ2-7, with 7 positions matching TRBD2. Germline CDR1 is SGHNT and CDR2 is YYREEE (reference sequence). CDR3 size: 15 residues. V trimming: 4 bases; J trimming: 6 bases; junction bases outside the gene matches: 13. The CDR3 nucleotides read TGTGCCAGCAGCCGGGGGGATTTAAACATTCCCGAGCAGTACTTC. Encoded protein: CASSRGDLNIPEQYF.

The V gene is TRBV11-3, the J gene TRBJ2-5; 14 bases map to TRBD2. CDR1 SGHNT and CDR2 YENEEA come from the germline V gene. The CDR3 runs to 17 residues. Trimming at V came to 3 bases and at J to 1 base, leaving 4 bases not matched to a gene. The CDR3 region is CASSFGLAGGTQETQYF. The CDR3 DNA reads TGTGCCAGCAGCTTTGGACTAGCGGGAGGCACCCAAGAGACCCAGTACTTC.

V is TRBV7-3 and J is TRBJ1-1; 9 positions match TRBD1. V dropped 5 bases and J dropped 3; count of bases not matched to a gene: 7. The CDR3 extends over 15 amino acids. Germline CDR1 reads SGHTA; CDR2 reads FQGTGA. The CDR3 DNA sequence: TGTGCCAGCAGCCCGCAGGGACAGGGTGACACTGAAGCTTTCTTT. This encodes CASSPQGQGDTEAFF.

The chain is built from TRBV6-1 and TRBJ2-2, with D perhaps matching TRBD1 (6 bases). Deletions cut 1 base from V and 6 bases from J, with 9 bases between. CDR3 length: 14 residues. Germline values: CDR1 MNHNS, CDR2 SASEGT. Here the CDR3 reads CASSEEQGSGELFF. The CDR3 DNA is TGTGCCAGCAGTGAAGAACAGGGCTCCGGGGAGCTGTTTTTT.

This chain uses TRBV7-9 with TRBJ2-6, with a weak D call TRBD2 (6 bases). Germline V gene sequence: CDR1 SEHNR, CDR2 FQNEAQ (reference sequence). Trimming cost V 2 bases and J 5 bases, with 16 bases left between them. CDR3 length: 17 residues. CDR3 nucleotides: TGTGCCAGCAGCTTATTGCCTAGCGCTAGTCGGGCCAACGTCCTGACTTTC. It encodes CASSLLPSASRANVLTF.

This clone came up once. V and J are TRBV9 and TRBJ2-2; D may be TRBD2 (5 bases). CDR3 length: 16 amino acids. Germline CDR1 SGDLS, CDR2 YYNGEE. V was clipped by 4 bases and J by 3 bases, with 16 bases between them. The CDR3 DNA is TGTGCCAGCAGCCCCCAGGTGGGAGTTGACACCGGGGAGCTGTTTTTT. As protein: CASSPQVGVDTGELFF. The entire variable domain, with the rest obtained from reference TRBV9 and TRBJ2-2, is as follows: DSGVTQTPKHLITATGQRVTLRCSPRSGDLSVYWYQQSLDQGLQFLIQYYNGEERAKGNILERFSAQQFPDLHSELNLSSLELGDSALYFCASSPQVGVDTGELFFGEGSRLTVL.

This chain connects TRBV5-1 to TRBJ2-1; 12 bases are shared with TRBD1. V trimming: 4 bases; J trimming: 4 bases; junction bases outside the gene matches: 6. Germline CDR1 reads SGHRS; CDR2 reads YFSETQ. CDR3 length: 16 amino acids. The CDR3 protein is CASSPGTGGAYNEQFF. For the CDR3, the DNA is TGCGCCAGCAGCCCTGGGACAGGGGGCGCATACAATGAGCAGTTCTTC.

This clone appeared a few times. The chain links TRBV6-5 to TRBJ1-6, with D possibly matching TRBD1 (6 bases). Looked up from germline, CDR1 is MNHEY and CDR2 is SVGAGI. Trimming cost V 5 bases and J 10 bases, with 12 bases left between them. CDR3 length: 13 amino acids. CDR3 sequence: CASSRETGSPLHF. CDR3 in DNA: TGTGCCAGCAGTCGGGAAACAGGGTCACCCCTCCACTTT.

The J gene is TRBJ2-2, the V gene TRBV14, with D possibly matching TRBD2 (5 bases). The germline V gene has CDR1 SGHDN and CDR2 FVKESK. Trimming pared 1 base from V and 3 bases from J, leaving 15 bases between. The CDR3 is 17 amino acids. The CDR3 region has the DNA TGTGCCAGCAGCCAAGTTCTTGGGCTAGCTGACACCGGGGAGCTGTTTTTT. Translation: CASSQVLGLADTGELFF.

The chain couples TRBV6-5 to TRBJ1-3; no reliable D call. Germline values: CDR1 MNHEY, CDR2 SVGAGI. The CDR3 contains 13 residues. Trimming took off 5 bases at V and 0 bases at J, with 5 bases between the two ends. DNA for the CDR3: TGTGCCAGCAGTGAGAGCTCTGGAAACACCATATATTTT. This sequence encodes CASSESSGNTIYF.

The chain joins TRBV9 to TRBJ1-5; no definite D call. Germline V CDR1 and CDR2: SGDLS, YYNGEE. V gave up 7 bases and J gave up 0 bases, with 14 bases separating them. CDR3 length equals 15 residues. CDR3 amino acids: CASSGTPFSNQPQHF. As DNA, the CDR3 is TGTGCCAGCTCTGGCACCCCATTTAGCAATCAGCCCCAGCATTTT. Based on the CDR3 plus reference TRBV9 and TRBJ1-5, the full variable domain is DSGVTQTPKHLITATGQRVTLRCSPRSGDLSVYWYQQSLDQGLQFLIQYYNGEERAKGNILERFSAQQFPDLHSELNLSSLELGDSALYFCASSGTPFSNQPQHFGDGTRLSIL.

This clone was observed once. This chain links TRBV7-9 with TRBJ1-2; no clear D. Per the germline V gene, CDR1 is SEHNR and CDR2 is FQNEAQ (reference sequence). This CDR3 spans 13 amino acids. The V and J ends lost 5 bases and 4 bases respectively, with 11 bases between them. The CDR3 spells CASSLATSYGYTF. CDR3 bases: TGTGCCAGCAGCCTTGCGACAAGCTATGGCTACACCTTC.

This rearrangement joins TRBV11-1 to TRBJ2-1; TRBD2 might be the D (6 bases). CDR1 and CDR2 (germline): SGHAT, FQDESV (reference sequence). The CDR3 has 14 residues. V was shortened by 4 bases and J by 3 bases, with 10 bases between the two germline ends. CDR3 DNA: TGTGCCAGCAGCTCACGGGGACTCTACAATGAGCAGTTCTTC. Its protein product is CASSSRGLYNEQFF. Full variable domain (missing parts from reference TRBV11-1 and TRBJ2-1): EAEVAQSPRYKITEKSQAVAFWCDPISGHATLYWYRQILGQGPELLVQFQDESVVDDSQLPKDRFSAERLKGVDSTLKIQPAELGDSAMYLCASSSRGLYNEQFFGPGTRLTVL.

The V and J genes are TRBV7-9 and TRBJ1-4, with 8 positions matching TRBD1. Germline V lookup: CDR1 SEHNR, CDR2 FQNEAQ (reference sequence). The V and J ends lost 5 bases and 13 bases, in that order; junction bases with no gene match: 15. This CDR3 comprises 15 residues. CDR3 sequence (DNA): TGTGCCAGCAGCCTCGACAGGGGTTCTATACGTGGACTGTTTTTT. It is translated as CASSLDRGSIRGLFF.

This sequence joins TRBV10-1 and TRBJ2-7; possibly TRBD2 for D (6 bases). This CDR3 is built from 16 residues. V was pared by 8 bases and J by 0 bases, with 20 bases between. Germline CDR1 and CDR2: WNHNN and SYGVQD (reference sequence). CDR3 in amino acids: CASFTDPGGSSYEQYF. In nucleotides, the CDR3 is TGCGCCAGCTTCACCGATCCCGGGGGAAGCTCCTACGAGCAGTACTTC.

V is TRBV4-3 and J is TRBJ2-2; 9 nucleotides line up with TRBD2. Germline V gene sequence: CDR1 LGHNA, CDR2 YSLEER. The CDR3 covers 16 residues. The V and J ends lost 1 base and 7 bases, in that order; junction bases with no gene match: 7. The DNA of the CDR3 is TGCGCCAGCAGCCAAGGGAAAATAGCGGGAGTCGGGGAGCTGTTTTTT. Translated, it gives CASSQGKIAGVGELFF.

The chain uses TRBV4-2 and TRBJ2-5; 12 bases agree with TRBD2. Germline loops: CDR1 LGHNA, CDR2 YNFKEQ. The CDR3 has 16 residues. Germline trimming cut 4 bases from V and 9 bases from J; bases unmatched to any gene: 12. CDR3 sequence (DNA): TGTGCCAGCAGCCTTGGACTAGCGGGGCTCCCGGGGGCCCAGTACTTC. It codes for CASSLGLAGLPGAQYF.

CDR3: CASSGGIDTQYF. The CDR3 DNA reads as TGTGCCAGCTCAGGGGGTATAGATACGCAGTATTTT. The rearrangement joins TRBV6-5 to TRBJ2-3; TRBD1 matches at 7 bases. This CDR3 is 12 amino acids long. Germline-derived CDR1 and CDR2 are MNHEY and SVGAGI. Trimming removed 8 bases from V and 5 bases from J; junction bases left unmatched: 4.

V usage is TRBV12-5 and J usage is TRBJ2-7, with TRBD2 matching over 11 bases. With 5 bases clipped from V and 2 bases from J, the junction kept 2 bases outside the gene matches. Germline loops: CDR1 LGHNT, CDR2 FRNRAP. There are 14 residues in the CDR3. The CDR3 protein is CASGLAGGTYEQYF. In DNA form, the CDR3 reads TGTGCTAGTGGTCTAGCGGGGGGAACCTACGAGCAGTACTTC.

The CDR3 region is CASRSQGASATEAFF. CDR3 in DNA: TGTGCCAGCAGATCACAGGGGGCCTCAGCCACTGAAGCTTTCTTT. V and J are TRBV10-3 and TRBJ1-1; 9 bases fit TRBD1. From germline, CDR1 is ENHRY and CDR2 SYGVKD. CDR3 length: 15 amino acids. The V gene end was trimmed by 10 bases and the J gene end by 4 bases; junction bases not matched to a gene: 13.

The gene calls are TRBV4-3 and TRBJ2-7; 9 nucleotides align to TRBD1. Germline CDR1 is LGHNA and CDR2 is YSLEER. The CDR3 has 18 residues. V lost 5 bases, J lost 2 bases, and 16 bases stayed unmatched. CDR3 nucleotide sequence: TGCGCCAGCAGCAAAACAGGGGGCTTGGGTATTATCCCCTACGAGCAGTACTTC. It encodes CASSKTGGLGIIPYEQYF.

The chain links TRBV5-6 to TRBJ1-1; 7 bases line up with TRBD1. From germline, CDR1 is SGHDT and CDR2 YYEEEE. This CDR3 spans 15 amino acids. Losses at the gene ends were 3 bases for V and 3 bases for J; bases not matched to a gene: 8. Here the CDR3 reads CASSSWTGGYTEAFF. CDR3 DNA: TGTGCCAGCAGCTCCTGGACAGGTGGGTACACTGAAGCTTTCTTT.

The CDR3 loop reads CASSRTSGSYEQYF. The CDR3 DNA reads TGTGCCAGCAGTCGCACGAGCGGGTCCTACGAGCAGTACTTC. The chain combines TRBV7-6 with TRBJ2-7; tentatively, D is TRBD2 (6 bases). The CDR3 length is 14 residues. V was shortened by 6 bases and J by 1 base, with 13 bases between the two germline ends. CDR1 is SGHVS and CDR2 is FNYEAQ in the germline V gene.

This chain joins TRBV4-2 and TRBJ2-4; D is possibly TRBD2 (5 bases). Germline assignment: CDR1 LGHNA and CDR2 YNFKEQ. With 1 base removed from V and 9 bases from J, the gap between germline ends came to 16 bases. The CDR3 consists of 15 residues. The CDR3: CASSQVTTAGSIQYF. CDR3 bases: TGTGCCAGCAGCCAAGTGACTACGGCGGGCTCCATTCAGTACTTC.

This rearrangement joins TRBV6-5 to TRBJ1-1; unclear D gene. The CDR3 consists of 11 residues. Trimming took 8 bases from V and 7 from J, leaving 11 bases between them. Germline V gives CDR1 MNHEY, CDR2 SVGAGI. The DNA of the CDR3 is TGTGCCAGCGGGCCCGGAGGTGAAGCTTTCTTT. Translation gives CASGPGGEAFF.

The rearrangement joins TRBV19 to TRBJ1-5, with no clear D. CDR1 LNHDA and CDR2 SQIVND come from the germline V gene (reference sequence). The V and J ends lost 7 bases and 0 bases respectively, with 16 bases between them. This CDR3 spans 16 amino acids. The CDR3 region has the DNA TGTGCCAGTACCCGAGGGTCTCCCTATAGCAATCAGCCCCAGCATTTT. Its translation: CASTRGSPYSNQPQHF.

This clone was observed a single time. J is TRBJ1-1 and V is TRBV6-5; TRBD1 is a possible D gene (5 bases). Trimming stripped 10 bases from V and 2 bases from J, with 14 bases between. The CDR3 is 13 amino acids. In germline, CDR1 is MNHEY, CDR2 SVGAGI. The CDR3 DNA follows: TGTGCCACTCGACAGACCCTAAACACTGAAGCTTTCTTT. This translates into CATRQTLNTEAFF.

The chain employs TRBV7-9 and TRBJ2-7; D gene ambiguous. Trimming shortened V by 2 bases and J by 5 bases, and 16 bases separated the two germline ends. Per germline, CDR1 SEHNR and CDR2 FQNEAQ (reference sequence). This CDR3 has 15 residues. The CDR3 is CASSLPAPTKDEQYF. The CDR3 nucleotides are TGTGCCAGCAGCTTACCAGCGCCTACTAAAGACGAGCAGTACTTC.

A single count supports this clone. J is TRBJ1-5 and V is TRBV5-8; the match to TRBD1 covers 7 bases. CDR3 size: 16 residues. The V and J ends lost 7 bases and 2 bases, in that order; junction bases with no gene match: 12. Germline V lookup: CDR1 SGHTS, CDR2 YDEGEE. Here the CDR3 DNA reads TGTGCCAGCGTCCAGGGGGTATCTCATGGCAATCAGCCCCAGCATTTT. Its protein product is CASVQGVSHGNQPQHF.